This T cell receptor (beta chain) comes out of a study of cytotoxic CD8 clonotypes in ibrutinib-treated CLL. Only in-frame clones appear in the TCRdb table, and some are missing; sequencing was by immunoSEQ multiplex PCR. The sample contains some 200,000 clones, more than 70% of which appear only once. The CDR3 runs 13 residues. V dropped 8 bases and J dropped 8; count of bases not matched to a gene: 6. CDR1 and CDR2 (germline): WSHSY, SAAADI. The source material was PBMCs, sampled after 12 months of ibrutinib treatment. The TCR comes from a human donor with chronic lymphocytic leukemia. This chain uses TRBV10-2 with TRBJ2-1, with TRBD2 matching 10 bases. The CDR3 DNA reads TGCGCCAGCGCCGGGACTAGCGATCATGAGCAGTTCTTC. It translates to CASAGTSDHEQFF.